A selection of T cell receptor beta chains follows, all from one sample in a study of PD-L1 blockade in urothelial cancer. Sequenced by immunoSEQ multiplex PCR; TCRdb stores in-frame clones only, minus some. The sample holds tens of thousands of clones, 84% seen once. The specimen comprised PBMCs, sampled around atezolizumab (anti-PD-L1) treatment. These receptors came from a man aged 35-49 years with urothelial cancer. Both conserved end residues are part of each CDR3. D genes are given only for firm matches. Not every row has a clone size; where given, it reads once, few, many or a size class.

TRBV27,TRBJ1-1,-,-,CASSRTDRNTEAFF,TGTGCCAGCAGTCGGACGGACAGGAACACTGAAGCTTTCTTT
TRBV5-6,TRBJ2-2,-,-,CASRPEGGAGELFF,TGTGCCAGCAGGCCGGAGGGTGGTGCCGGGGAGCTGTTTTTT
TRBV4-1,TRBJ1-1,-,-,CASSPGDLHTEAFF,TGCGCCAGCAGCCCGGGGGACCTTCACACTGAAGCTTTCTTT
TRBV18,TRBJ2-2,TRBD1,-,CASSPRIGQVNTGELFF,TGTGCCAGCTCACCACGGATTGGACAGGTGAACACCGGGGAGCTGTTTTTT
TRBV18,TRBJ2-5,TRBD2,-,CASSPRVSSGRLQETQYF,TGTGCCAGCTCACCCAGGGTCTCTAGCGGGAGGCTCCAAGAGACCCAGTACTTC
TRBV19,TRBJ2-7,TRBD1,few,CASSIEGTESYEQYF,TGTGCCAGTAGTATAGAAGGGACAGAATCCTACGAGCAGTACTTC
TRBV19,TRBJ2-7,TRBD1,-,CASSISGTGVYEQYF,TGTGCCAGTAGTATTTCCGGGACAGGGGTCTACGAGCAGTACTTC
TRBV19,TRBJ1-5,-,-,CASRWQAHQPQHF,TGTGCCAGTAGGTGGCAGGCACATCAGCCCCAGCATTTT
TRBV5-1,TRBJ2-2,TRBD1,-,CASSRTPGTGGTGELFF,TGCGCCAGCAGCCGAACGCCTGGGACAGGGGGTACCGGGGAGCTGTTTTTT
TRBV7-8,TRBJ2-1,TRBD2,-,CASSKWTSGGNEQFF,TGTGCCAGCAGCAAGTGGACTAGCGGGGGGAATGAGCAGTTCTTC
TRBV5-6,TRBJ1-5,-,-,CASSLGQALNQPQHF,TGTGCCAGCAGCTTGGGACAGGCCCTCAATCAGCCCCAGCATTTT
TRBV7-9,TRBJ2-2,TRBD2,-,CASSPGRGPTGELFF,TGTGCCAGCAGCCCGGGGAGGGGTCCCACCGGGGAGCTGTTTTTT
TRBV5-1,TRBJ2-7,TRBD1,-,CASSGGTGLDEQYF,TGCGCCAGCAGCGGGGGGACAGGGTTAGACGAGCAGTACTTC
TRBV29-1,TRBJ2-2,TRBD2,-,CSAVGLAGGVGTGELFF,TGCAGTGCCGTGGGGTTAGCGGGAGGAGTAGGCACCGGGGAGCTGTTTTTT
TRBV15,TRBJ2-3,-,once,CATSRDRGGGTDTQYF,TGTGCCACCAGCAGAGATCGGGGCGGGGGCACAGATACGCAGTATTTT
TRBV28,TRBJ1-2,-,-,CASSSDGRDYTF,TGTGCCAGCAGTTCGGACGGGAGAGACTACACCTTC
TRBV6-6,TRBJ1-1,-,-,CASSWERGTEAFF,TGTGCCAGCAGTTGGGAGAGAGGCACTGAAGCTTTCTTT
TRBV4-1,TRBJ2-3,TRBD2,-,CASSQGKLAGGPTDTQYF,TGCGCCAGCAGCCAAGGTAAACTAGCGGGAGGACCGACAGATACGCAGTATTTT
TRBV7-8,TRBJ2-7,TRBD1,once,CASTQMGQGSEQYF,TGTGCCAGCACCCAAATGGGACAGGGGAGCGAGCAGTACTTC
TRBV7-2,TRBJ2-5,TRBD2,-,CASSLGGGSQETQYF,TGTGCCAGCAGCTTAGGGGGGGGGAGCCAAGAGACCCAGTACTTC
TRBV6-1,TRBJ1-1,-,-,CASSEFSAVNTEAFF,TGTGCCAGCAGTGAATTTTCGGCGGTGAACACTGAAGCTTTCTTT
TRBV9,TRBJ2-1,TRBD2,-,CASSVSSGMGEQFF,TGTGCCAGCAGCGTGTCTAGCGGGATGGGTGAGCAGTTCTTC
TRBV6-6,TRBJ2-1,-,-,CASSSRRSSYNEQFF,TGTGCCAGCAGTTCACGGAGGAGCTCCTACAATGAGCAGTTCTTC
TRBV7-2,TRBJ2-7,TRBD2,-,CASSGRGLGEFYEQYF,TGTGCCAGCAGCGGGAGGGGACTAGGGGAATTCTACGAGCAGTACTTC
TRBV5-1,TRBJ2-2,TRBD1,-,CASSQGQGLSGELFF,TGCGCCAGCAGCCAAGGACAGGGCTTGTCCGGGGAGCTGTTTTTT
TRBV6-5,TRBJ2-1,-,-,CASSSAGDHNNEQFF,TGTGCCAGCAGTTCGGCCGGGGATCATAACAATGAGCAGTTCTTC
TRBV28,TRBJ2-2,-,-,CASGQNTGELFF,TGTGCCAGCGGCCAGAACACCGGGGAGCTGTTTTTT
TRBV7-9,TRBJ2-1,TRBD2,-,CASSPLGGRGTSGRYEQFF,TGTGCCAGCAGCCCCCTAGGGGGACGGGGGACTAGCGGGAGATATGAGCAGTTCTTC
TRBV5-4,TRBJ1-2,-,-,CASSLGSGSYGYTF,TGTGCCAGCAGCTTGGGGTCAGGGTCCTATGGCTACACCTTC
TRBV30,TRBJ2-5,-,few,CAWSAGWVEETQYF,TGTGCCTGGAGTGCCGGGTGGGTAGAAGAGACCCAGTACTTC
TRBV19,TRBJ1-1,-,-,CASSIKRRLQGGAEAFF,TGTGCCAGTAGTATTAAACGGAGACTCCAAGGCGGCGCTGAAGCTTTCTTT
TRBV30,TRBJ1-5,-,few,CAWSGGLLPNQPQHF,TGTGCCTGGAGTGGGGGGCTCCTCCCCAATCAGCCCCAGCATTTT
TRBV28,TRBJ2-7,TRBD2,-,CASSTRAGTSGRGESYEQYF,TGTGCCAGCAGTACCAGAGCCGGGACTAGCGGGAGGGGTGAGAGCTACGAGCAGTACTTC
TRBV5-6,TRBJ1-2,-,-,CASSPSNYGYTF,TGTGCCAGCAGCCCTTCTAACTATGGCTACACCTTC
TRBV5-4,TRBJ1-1,TRBD1,-,CASSLWGGTGGTEAFF,TGTGCCAGCAGCTTGTGGGGAGGGACAGGGGGCACTGAAGCTTTCTTT
TRBV9,TRBJ2-1,-,-,CASSGGGRGEQFF,TGTGCCAGCAGCGGAGGGGGGAGGGGTGAGCAGTTCTTC
TRBV11-3,TRBJ2-7,-,-,CASTRHTSGYEQYF,TGTGCCAGCACGAGACACACCTCTGGGTACGAGCAGTACTTC
TRBV27,TRBJ2-1,-,-,CASRSRSGEQFF,TGTGCCAGCAGATCCAGGTCTGGTGAGCAGTTCTTC
TRBV30,TRBJ1-1,TRBD1,-,CAWSDPGQTNTEAFF,TGTGCCTGGAGTGACCCGGGACAGACGAACACTGAAGCTTTCTTT
TRBV27,TRBJ2-1,TRBD2,-,CASGLAGALQFF,TGTGCCAGCGGACTAGCGGGAGCCTTGCAGTTCTTC
TRBV5-5,TRBJ2-7,-,-,CASSLDPGTYEQYF,TGTGCCAGCAGCTTGGACCCGGGGACCTACGAGCAGTACTTC
TRBV5-1,TRBJ1-1,-,-,CASSRGGETEAFF,TGCGCCAGCAGCCGGGGTGGGGAAACTGAAGCTTTCTTT
TRBV28,TRBJ2-2,TRBD2,few,CASSLGLAVNTGELFF,TGTGCCAGCAGTTTGGGACTAGCGGTAAACACCGGGGAGCTGTTTTTT
TRBV5-1,TRBJ1-1,-,-,CASSLGRAVGGDTEAFF,TGCGCCAGCAGCTTGGGCAGGGCGGTCGGCGGAGACACTGAAGCTTTCTTT
TRBV19,TRBJ2-1,TRBD1,-,CASSTGQPNNEQFF,TGTGCCAGTAGCACGGGACAGCCGAACAATGAGCAGTTCTTC
TRBV19,TRBJ2-1,TRBD1,-,CASTSGQGAIGPEQFF,TGTGCCAGTACCTCGGGACAGGGGGCGATAGGACCTGAGCAGTTCTTC
TRBV5-1,TRBJ2-7,-,few,CASSSLYEQYF,TGCGCCAGCAGCTCTCTATACGAGCAGTACTTC
TRBV19,TRBJ2-1,TRBD2,-,CASRGLAGHEQFF,TGTGCCAGTAGGGGACTAGCGGGACACGAGCAGTTCTTC
TRBV5-1,TRBJ2-7,TRBD2,medium-sized,CASSSGLAGTYEQYF,TGCGCCAGCAGCTCTGGACTAGCGGGAACCTACGAGCAGTACTTC
TRBV5-6,TRBJ1-2,-,-,CASSLQYGYTF,TGTGCCAGCAGCTTGCAGTATGGCTACACCTTC
TRBV19,TRBJ2-4,TRBD2,-,CASSPLGGLAGVLAKNIQYF,TGTGCCAGTAGTCCTCTCGGGGGACTAGCGGGAGTCCTAGCCAAAAACATTCAGTACTTC
TRBV7-9,TRBJ2-7,TRBD1,-,CASSGTGAYEQYF,TGTGCCAGCAGCGGGACAGGGGCCTACGAGCAGTACTTC